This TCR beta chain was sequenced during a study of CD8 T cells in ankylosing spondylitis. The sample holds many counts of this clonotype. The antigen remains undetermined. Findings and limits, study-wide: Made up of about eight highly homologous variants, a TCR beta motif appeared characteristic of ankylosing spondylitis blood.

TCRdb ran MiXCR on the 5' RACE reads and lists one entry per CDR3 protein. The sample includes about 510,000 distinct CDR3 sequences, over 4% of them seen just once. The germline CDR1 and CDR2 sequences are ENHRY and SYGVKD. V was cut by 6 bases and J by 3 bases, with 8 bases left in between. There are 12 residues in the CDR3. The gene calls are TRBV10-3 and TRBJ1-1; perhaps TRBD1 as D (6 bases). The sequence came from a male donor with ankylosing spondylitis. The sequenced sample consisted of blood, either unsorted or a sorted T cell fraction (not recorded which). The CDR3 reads CAIRDSDTEAFF. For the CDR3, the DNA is TGTGCCATCAGGGACAGCGACACTGAAGCTTTCTTT.